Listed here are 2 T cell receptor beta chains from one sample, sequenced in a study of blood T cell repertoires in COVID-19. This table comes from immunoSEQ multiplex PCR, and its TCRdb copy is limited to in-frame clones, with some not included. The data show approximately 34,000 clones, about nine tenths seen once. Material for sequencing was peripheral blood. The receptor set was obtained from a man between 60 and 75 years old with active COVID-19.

The CDR3 sequence: CASRGQSRGYTF. The DNA for the CDR3 is TGTGCCAGCCGAGGACAATCAAGAGGCTACACCTTC. The chain recombines TRBV6-5 with TRBJ1-2; D is possibly TRBD1 (5 bases). This CDR3 comprises 12 residues. CDR1 and CDR2 from the germline V gene are MNHEY and SVGAGI. Trimming shortened V by 8 bases and J by 8 bases, and 15 bases separated the two germline ends.

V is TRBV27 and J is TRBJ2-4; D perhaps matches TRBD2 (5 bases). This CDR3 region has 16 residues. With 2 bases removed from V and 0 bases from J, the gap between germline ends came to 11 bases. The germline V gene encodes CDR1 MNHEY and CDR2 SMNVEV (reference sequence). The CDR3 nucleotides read TGTGCCAGCAGTTTAACGGGCGGACTAGCCAAAAACATTCAGTACTTC. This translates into CASSLTGGLAKNIQYF.